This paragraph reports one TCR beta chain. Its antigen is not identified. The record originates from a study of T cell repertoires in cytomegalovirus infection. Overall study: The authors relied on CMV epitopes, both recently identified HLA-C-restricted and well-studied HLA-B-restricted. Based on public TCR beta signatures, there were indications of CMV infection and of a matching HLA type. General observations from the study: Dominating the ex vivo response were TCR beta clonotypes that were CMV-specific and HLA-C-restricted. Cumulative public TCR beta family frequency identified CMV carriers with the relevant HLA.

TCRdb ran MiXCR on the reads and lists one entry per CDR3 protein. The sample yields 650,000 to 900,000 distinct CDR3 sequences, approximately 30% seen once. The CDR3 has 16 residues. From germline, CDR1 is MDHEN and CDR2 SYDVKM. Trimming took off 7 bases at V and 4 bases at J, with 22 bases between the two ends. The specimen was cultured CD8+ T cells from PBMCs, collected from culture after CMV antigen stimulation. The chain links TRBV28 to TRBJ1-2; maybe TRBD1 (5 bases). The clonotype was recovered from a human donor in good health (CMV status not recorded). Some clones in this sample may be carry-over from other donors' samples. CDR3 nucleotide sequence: TGTGCCAGCACTACTAACCCCTTTGCAGGGTCCTATGGCTACACCTTC. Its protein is CASTTNPFAGSYGYTF.